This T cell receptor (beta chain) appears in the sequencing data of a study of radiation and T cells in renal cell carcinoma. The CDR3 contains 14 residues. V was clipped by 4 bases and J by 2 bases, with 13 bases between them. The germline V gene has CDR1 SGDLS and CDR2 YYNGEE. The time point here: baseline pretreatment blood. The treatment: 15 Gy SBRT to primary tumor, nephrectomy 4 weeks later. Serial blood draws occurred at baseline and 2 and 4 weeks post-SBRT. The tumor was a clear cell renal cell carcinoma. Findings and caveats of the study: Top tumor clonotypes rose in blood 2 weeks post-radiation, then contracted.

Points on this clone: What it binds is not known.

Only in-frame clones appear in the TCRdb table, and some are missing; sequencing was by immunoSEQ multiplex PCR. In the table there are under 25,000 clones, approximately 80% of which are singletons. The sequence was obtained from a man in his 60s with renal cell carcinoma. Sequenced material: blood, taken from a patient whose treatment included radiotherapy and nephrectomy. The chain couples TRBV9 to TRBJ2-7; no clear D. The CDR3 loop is CASSSGPIPYEQYF. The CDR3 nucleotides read TGTGCCAGCAGCTCAGGACCCATTCCCTACGAGCAGTACTTC.